This passage covers 27 T cell receptor beta chains from one sample sequenced in a study of OX40 agonist ivuxolimab in advanced cancers. The method was immunoSEQ multiplex PCR; TCRdb's version includes in-frame clones alone and lacks a portion of them. The repertoire includes 70,000 to 80,000 clones, 75% to 95% of them detected once, and under 7.5% sits in the top ten. The starting material was CD4+ or CD8+ T cells sorted from blood, obtained in a trial of the OX40 agonist ivuxolimab. These receptors were collected from an adult with an advanced solid tumor such as melanoma, head and neck, liver or kidney cancer.

J is TRBJ1-1 and V is TRBV27; D gene ambiguous. V lost 8 bases and J 0 bases, leaving 13 bases between the germline ends. This CDR3 is 14 amino acids long. Germline V lookup: CDR1 MNHEY, CDR2 SMNVEV (reference sequence). Here the CDR3 DNA reads TGTGCCAGCTCGGGCGGGTATATGAACACTGAAGCTTTCTTT. Residues: CASSGGYMNTEAFF.

V and J are TRBV25-1 and TRBJ1-1; no firm D call. The CDR3 loop spans 13 amino acids. Trimming left V 10 bases short and J 0 bases short, with 12 bases between. The germline V gene has CDR1 MGHDK and CDR2 SYGVNS. This CDR3 is CATSGYMNTEAFF. CDR3 nucleotide sequence: TGTGCCACCTCAGGATACATGAACACTGAAGCTTTCTTT.

The V call is TRBV29-1, the J call TRBJ2-7; a weak D match, TRBD1 (6 bases). Germline CDR1 and CDR2: SQVTM and ANQGSEA. The length of the CDR3 is 13 residues. Trimming cost V 4 bases and J 0 bases, with 10 bases left between them. The CDR3 here is CSVVRDNSYEQYF. CDR3 bases: TGCAGCGTTGTGAGGGACAACTCCTACGAGCAGTACTTC.

The gene calls are TRBV19 and TRBJ1-2; 7 nucleotides line up with TRBD1. Germline CDR1 is LNHDA and CDR2 is SQIVND (reference sequence). The ends lost 5 bases at V and 4 bases at J; junction bases unmatched: 13. The CDR3 consists of 16 residues. The CDR3 spells CASSGSSLGQPYGYTF. As DNA, the CDR3 is TGTGCCAGTAGTGGAAGTAGTTTGGGACAGCCCTATGGCTACACCTTC.

The chain combines TRBV27 with TRBJ2-7; perhaps TRBD1 as D (6 bases). Germline assignment: CDR1 MNHEY and CDR2 SMNVEV (reference sequence). Trimming left V 5 bases short and J 4 bases short, with 6 bases between. The CDR3 is 11 residues long. CDR3 loop: CASSTGYEQYF. The CDR3 DNA follows: TGTGCCAGCAGTACAGGGTACGAGCAGTACTTC.

The chain recombines TRBV2 with TRBJ1-4, with 10 nucleotides matching TRBD1. The germline V gene has CDR1 SNHLY and CDR2 FYNNEI. This CDR3 is built from 16 residues. Losses at the gene ends were 6 bases for V and 7 bases for J; bases not matched to a gene: 11. The CDR3 reads CASRSGTGAHFEKLFF. The DNA for the CDR3 is TGTGCCAGCAGGTCCGGGACAGGGGCCCATTTTGAAAAACTGTTTTTT. The variable domain in full, with the rest retrieved from reference TRBV2 and TRBJ1-4, is EPEVTQTPSHQVTQMGQEVILRCVPISNHLYFYWYRQILGQKVEFLVSFYNNEISEKSEIFDDQFSVERPDGSNFTLKIRSTKLEDSAMYFCASRSGTGAHFEKLFFGSGTQLSVL.

The rearrangement links TRBV27 to TRBJ2-6; the match to TRBD1 covers 9 bases. Germline trimming cut 6 bases from V and 0 bases from J; bases unmatched to any gene: 6. This CDR3 has 17 amino acids. Germline V lookup: CDR1 MNHEY, CDR2 SMNVEV (reference sequence). CDR3 coding DNA: TGTGCCAGCAGAACCGGGACAGGGAGCTCTGGGGCCAACGTCCTGACTTTC. Amino acids: CASRTGTGSSGANVLTF.

This chain joins TRBV4-2 and TRBJ1-1, with D possibly being TRBD1 (5 bases). From germline, CDR1 is LGHNA and CDR2 YNFKEQ. The CDR3 extends over 15 amino acids. V lost 1 base to trimming and J lost 0 bases, with 9 bases between them. In nucleotides, the CDR3 is TGTGCCAGCAGCCAAGTGGACACCTTGAACACTGAAGCTTTCTTT. As protein: CASSQVDTLNTEAFF.

The chain carries TRBV2 and TRBJ2-7; D is undetermined. The CDR3 extends over 13 amino acids. Trimming removed 2 bases at V and 0 bases at J, with 5 bases between. The germline gives CDR1 SNHLY, CDR2 FYNNEI. The CDR3 protein is CASSENVSYEQYF. CDR3 bases: TGTGCCAGCAGTGAAAACGTCTCCTACGAGCAGTACTTC.

The chain employs TRBV27 and TRBJ2-2; 11 nucleotides agree with TRBD2. V was clipped by 6 bases and J by 5 bases; unmatched bases: 5. Germline V CDR1 and CDR2: MNHEY, SMNVEV (reference sequence). The CDR3 totals 15 residues. The CDR3 sequence: CASSTSGRGTGELFF. The CDR3 bases are TGTGCCAGCAGCACTAGCGGGAGAGGGACCGGGGAGCTGTTTTTT.

A few counts support this clone. V usage is TRBV4-3 and J usage is TRBJ2-7; the D gene could be TRBD1 or TRBD2 (5 bases each). CDR1 LGHNA and CDR2 YSLEER come from the germline V gene. Trimming removed 0 bases at V and 3 bases at J, with 15 bases between. The CDR3 is made up of 16 amino acids. The CDR3 spells CASSQDLAGRVYEQYF. The CDR3 DNA reads TGCGCCAGCAGCCAAGATCTTGCGGGCAGGGTCTACGAGCAGTACTTC.

The chain has TRBV5-8 and TRBJ1-2; D possibly corresponds to TRBD1 (6 bases). Germline-derived CDR1 and CDR2 are SGHTS and YDEGEE. The V end lost 0 bases, the J end lost 5 bases, and 20 bases lay between the germline ends. This CDR3 is 17 amino acids long. CDR3 sequence: CASSLDGGSPPGYGYTF. The CDR3 DNA follows: TGTGCCAGCAGCTTGGATGGGGGCAGCCCTCCGGGGTATGGCTACACCTTC.

The genes are TRBV5-4 and TRBJ2-1, with 13 bases fitting TRBD2. The CDR3 sequence is 15 residues long. J gave up 9 bases and V 3 bases, and 6 bases lay outside the gene matches. The germline CDR1 and CDR2 sequences are SGHNT and YYREEE (reference sequence). Written as DNA, the CDR3 is TGTGCCAGCAGCTCACTAGCGGGAGGGCCAAGTGAGCAGTTCTTC. It yields the protein CASSSLAGGPSEQFF.

This clone was recorded only once. This chain uses TRBV7-3 with TRBJ2-2, with unresolved D. CDR1 is SGHTA and CDR2 is FQGTGA in the germline V gene. The V end was cut by 2 bases, the J end by 1 base, with 5 bases between. CDR3 length equals 14 residues. The CDR3 region is CASSLGWNTGELFF. For the CDR3, the DNA is TGTGCCAGCAGCTTAGGGTGGAACACCGGGGAGCTGTTTTTT.

The V call is TRBV7-3, the J call TRBJ2-1; unclear D gene. Between the trimmed V and J ends, which lost 5 bases and 4 bases, there was a span of 15 bases. The germline CDR1 and CDR2 sequences are SGHTA and FQGTGA. This CDR3 region has 15 residues. CDR3 coding DNA: TGTGCCAGCAGCCCACTTGGCGGACCTTACAATGAGCAGTTCTTC. Its protein product is CASSPLGGPYNEQFF.

The chain carries TRBV19 and TRBJ1-6; TRBD1 matches at 9 bases. In germline, CDR1 is LNHDA, CDR2 SQIVND (reference sequence). This CDR3 spans 15 amino acids. J was trimmed by 7 bases and V by 1 base; bases with no gene match: 2. CDR3 loop: CASSIGDRGNSPLHF. The CDR3 DNA follows: TGTGCCAGTAGTATAGGCGACAGGGGGAATTCACCCCTCCACTTT.

V usage is TRBV13 and J usage is TRBJ2-1, with a weak D call TRBD1 (5 bases). V was clipped by 4 bases and J by 5 bases, with 6 bases between them. Germline V gene sequence: CDR1 PRHDT, CDR2 FYEKMQ (reference sequence). The CDR3 has 12 amino acids. Here the CDR3 reads CASSSTDNEQFF. DNA of the CDR3: TGTGCCAGCAGCTCGACAGACAATGAGCAGTTCTTC.

The CDR3 loop reads CASSLSGGDLSEQFF. The DNA for the CDR3 is TGTGCCAGCAGCTTAAGCGGGGGGGATTTGAGTGAGCAGTTCTTC. The V call is TRBV7-3, the J call TRBJ2-1; 9 positions match TRBD2. The junction had 7 bases not matched to a gene; V was cut back by 1 base and J by 9 bases. This CDR3 spans 15 amino acids. Germline CDR1 reads SGHTA; CDR2 reads FQGTGA.

The gene calls are TRBV27 and TRBJ1-1, with D perhaps TRBD1 (6 bases). The CDR3 loop spans 15 amino acids. Trimming removed 5 bases from V and 0 bases from J, with 13 bases in between. The germline CDR1 and CDR2 sequences are MNHEY and SMNVEV (reference sequence). The CDR3, as DNA: TGTGCCAGCAGTCCTTCAGGGGTTCTGAACACTGAAGCTTTCTTT. It codes for CASSPSGVLNTEAFF.

The genes are TRBV27 and TRBJ1-2; no reliable D call. The CDR3 totals 15 residues. Looked up from germline, CDR1 is MNHEY and CDR2 is SMNVEV (reference sequence). V dropped 5 bases and J dropped 4 bases, with 17 bases sitting between them. The CDR3 region has the DNA TGTGCCAGCAGTCCCCTGGCAGGAACCTTCTATGGCTACACCTTC. This codes for CASSPLAGTFYGYTF.

V and J are TRBV30 and TRBJ1-2; D perhaps matches TRBD1 (5 bases). The V end was cut by 2 bases, the J end by 5 bases, with 21 bases between. Germline V gene data show CDR1 as GTSNPN and CDR2 as SVGIG (reference sequence). This CDR3 region has 16 residues. The CDR3: CAWSRVGGPSPYGYTF. In nucleotides, the CDR3 is TGTGCCTGGAGTCGGGTCGGGGGACCGTCTCCGTATGGCTACACCTTC.

This clone has only one observation. The chain has TRBV28 and TRBJ1-3, with 8 bases lining up with TRBD1. Trimming removed 5 bases from V and 0 bases from J; junction bases left unmatched: 12. Germline CDR1 is MDHEN and CDR2 is SYDVKM. The CDR3 loop spans 18 amino acids. This CDR3 is CASSLLLGQARSGNTIYF. In DNA, the CDR3 is TGTGCCAGCAGTCTACTTTTGGGACAGGCCCGCTCTGGAAACACCATATATTTT.

V and J are TRBV19 and TRBJ1-6; TRBD1 matches at 11 bases. Trimming removed 1 base from V and 8 bases from J; junction bases left unmatched: 1. CDR1 LNHDA and CDR2 SQIVND come from the germline V gene (reference sequence). The CDR3 extends over 15 amino acids. The CDR3 sequence is CASSIGDRGYSPLHF. CDR3 nucleotides: TGTGCCAGTAGTATAGGGGACAGGGGGTATTCACCCCTCCACTTT.

This clone was observed a few times. J is TRBJ1-2 and V is TRBV7-2, with D hard to call. Deletions cut 6 bases from V and 3 bases from J, with 11 bases between. The CDR3 is 13 residues long. From germline, CDR1 is SGHTA and CDR2 FQGNSA. CDR3 DNA sequence: TGTGCCAGCAGTAGTATTTTGGACTATGGCTACACCTTC. It translates to CASSSILDYGYTF.

In nucleotides, the CDR3 is TGTGCCAGCAGTTTGCGAAGTGCCTACAATGAGCAGTTCTTC. Encoded protein: CASSLRSAYNEQFF. The V call is TRBV28, the J call TRBJ2-1; D not certain. Deletions cut 3 bases from V and 2 bases from J, with 8 bases between. The V gene's germline CDR1 is MDHEN and CDR2 SYDVKM. The CDR3 runs to 14 residues.

This sequence joins TRBV7-2 and TRBJ1-5; no definite D call. In germline, CDR1 is SGHTA, CDR2 FQGNSA. The CDR3 consists of 15 residues. Trimming took off 1 base at V and 1 base at J, with 8 bases between the two ends. The CDR3 bases are TGTGCCAGCAGCTTAGTATTAGCCAGCAATCAGCCCCAGCATTTT. It codes for CASSLVLASNQPQHF.

The chain couples TRBV4-3 to TRBJ2-3, with a tentative D call TRBD2 (7 bases). Trimming pared 4 bases from V and 6 bases from J, leaving 20 bases between. This CDR3 region has 16 residues. The germline CDR1 and CDR2 sequences are LGHNA and YSLEER. The CDR3 reads CASSPMGGGLLDTQYF. The CDR3 nucleotides are TGCGCCAGCAGCCCGATGGGGGGGGGCCTCCTGGATACGCAGTATTTT.